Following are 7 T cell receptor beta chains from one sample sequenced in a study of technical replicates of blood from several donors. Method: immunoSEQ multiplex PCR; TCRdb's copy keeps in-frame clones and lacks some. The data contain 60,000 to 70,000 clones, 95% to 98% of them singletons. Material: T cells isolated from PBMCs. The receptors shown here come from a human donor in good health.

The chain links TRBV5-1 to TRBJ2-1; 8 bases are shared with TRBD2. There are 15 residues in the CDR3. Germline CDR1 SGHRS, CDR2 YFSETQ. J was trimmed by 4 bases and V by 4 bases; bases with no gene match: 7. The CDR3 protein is CASSRAGVDYNEQFF. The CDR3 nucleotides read TGCGCCAGCAGCCGAGCGGGAGTTGATTACAATGAGCAGTTCTTC.

The CDR3 DNA reads TGTGCCAGCTCACCACAGGAGGGGACAGGGGCCTACAATGAGCAGTTCTTC. Protein sequence: CASSPQEGTGAYNEQFF. The rearrangement links TRBV18 to TRBJ2-1; 10 bases agree with TRBD1. V lost 1 base to trimming and J lost 2 bases; unmatched junction nucleotides: 5. CDR1 is KGHSH, CDR2 LQKENI, per germline. This CDR3 contains 17 residues.

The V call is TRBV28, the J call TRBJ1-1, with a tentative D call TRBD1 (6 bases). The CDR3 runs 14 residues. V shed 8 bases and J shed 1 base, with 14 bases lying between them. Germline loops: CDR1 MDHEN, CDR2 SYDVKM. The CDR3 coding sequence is TGTGCCAGCGTGACAGGACCTGAGAACACTGAAGCTTTCTTT. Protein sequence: CASVTGPENTEAFF. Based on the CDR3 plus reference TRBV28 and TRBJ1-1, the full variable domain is DVKVTQSSRYLVKRTGEKVFLECVQDMDHENMFWYRQDPGLGLRLIYFSYDVKMKEKGDIPEGYSVSREKKERFSLILESASTNQTSMYLCASVTGPENTEAFFGQGTRLTVV.

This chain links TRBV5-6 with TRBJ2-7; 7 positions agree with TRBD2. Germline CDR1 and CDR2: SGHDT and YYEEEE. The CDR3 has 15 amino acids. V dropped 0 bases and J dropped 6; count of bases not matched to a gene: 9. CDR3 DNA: TGTGCCAGCAGCTTGGACGGGGGGTTCGCCGGCGAGCAGTACTTC. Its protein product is CASSLDGGFAGEQYF.

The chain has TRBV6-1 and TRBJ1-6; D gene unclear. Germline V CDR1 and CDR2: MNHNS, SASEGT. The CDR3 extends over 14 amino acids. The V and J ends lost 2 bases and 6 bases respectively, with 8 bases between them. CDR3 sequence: CASSEQIRNSPLHF. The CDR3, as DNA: TGTGCCAGCAGTGAACAGATACGTAATTCACCCCTCCACTTT.

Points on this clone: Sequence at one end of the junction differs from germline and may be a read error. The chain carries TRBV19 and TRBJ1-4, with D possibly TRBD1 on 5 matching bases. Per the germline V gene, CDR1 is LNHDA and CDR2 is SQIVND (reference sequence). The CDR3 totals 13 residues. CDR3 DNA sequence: TGTGCCAGTAGTATAGCCGGGGGATTAGCACATCGGTTT. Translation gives CASSIAGGLAHRF.

The CDR3 coding sequence is TGTGCCAGCAGCTCTCCGGGACAGCATCAGCCCCAGCATTTT. Translating gives CASSSPGQHQPQHF. This chain links TRBV7-2 with TRBJ1-5; 7 bases line up with TRBD1. This CDR3 has 14 residues. Germline CDR1 reads SGHTA; CDR2 reads FQGNSA. After removal of 4 bases from V and 5 bases from J, the junction contained 5 bases not matched to a gene. Variable domain in full (rest from reference TRBV7-2 and TRBJ1-5): GAGVSQSPSNKVTEKGKDVELRCDPISGHTALYWYRQSLGQGLEFLIYFQGNSAPDKSGLPSDRFSAERTGGSVSTLTIQRTQQEDSAVYLCASSSPGQHQPQHFGDGTRLSIL.